The 5 T cell receptor beta chains given below trace back to one sample, sequenced in a study of shared clonotypes between healthy human individuals. Some clones are missing from TCRdb's copy, which holds only in-frame ones; the method was immunoSEQ multiplex PCR. The table includes around 330,000 clones, roughly 70% detected once. Sequencing input: memory CD4+ T cells sorted from blood. The subset denotes: CD45RA-negative fraction. The receptors were sampled from a young man in good health.

J is TRBJ2-7 and V is TRBV10-1; D remains unclear. V was trimmed by 2 bases and J by 9 bases, leaving 11 bases between them. Germline CDR1 is WNHNN and CDR2 is SYGVQD (reference sequence). The CDR3 has 12 amino acids. In DNA, the CDR3 is TGCGCCAGCAGTGAGACTTTCAGGTTGCAGTACTTC. It specifies CASSETFRLQYF.

The chain is built from TRBV6-1 and TRBJ1-1; D is uncertain. Germline-derived CDR1 and CDR2 are MNHNS and SASEGT. This CDR3 is 15 amino acids long. Trimming shortened V by 1 base and J by 4 bases, and 13 bases separated the two germline ends. CDR3 sequence reads: CASSEEAGWVTEAFF. The CDR3 DNA reads as TGTGCCAGCAGTGAAGAGGCGGGTTGGGTCACTGAAGCTTTCTTT.

The chain joins TRBV10-3 to TRBJ1-1; perhaps TRBD1 as D (6 bases). This CDR3 spans 14 amino acids. Germline V lookup: CDR1 ENHRY, CDR2 SYGVKD. The ends were cut back, 10 bases at V and 0 bases at J, with 15 bases in the middle. This chain's CDR3 is CATLTGQLNTEAFF. The CDR3 region has the DNA TGTGCCACCCTGACAGGCCAGTTGAACACTGAAGCTTTCTTT.

The chain carries TRBV7-2 and TRBJ2-2; D gene ambiguous. The V end lost 3 bases, the J end lost 3 bases, and 8 bases lay between the germline ends. The V gene's germline CDR1 is SGHTA and CDR2 FQGNSA. This CDR3 has 14 amino acids. DNA for the CDR3: TGTGCCAGCAGCTTGAGCCCGGACACCGGGGAGCTGTTTTTT. Amino acids: CASSLSPDTGELFF. The full variable domain, rest sourced from reference TRBV7-2 and TRBJ2-2, is GAGVSQSPSNKVTEKGKDVELRCDPISGHTALYWYRQSLGQGLEFLIYFQGNSAPDKSGLPSDRFSAERTGGSVSTLTIQRTQQEDSAVYLCASSLSPDTGELFFGEGSRLTVL.

This chain joins TRBV20-1 and TRBJ2-3; TRBD1 matches 10 bases. Per germline, CDR1 DFQATT and CDR2 SNEGSKA (reference sequence). The CDR3 totals 11 residues. V lost 6 bases and J lost 10; bases outside the gene matches: 4. Written as DNA, the CDR3 is TGCAGTGCGGTGACAGGGGGCGCGCAGTATTTT. Protein: CSAVTGGAQYF.